These T cell receptor beta chains were read from a single sample in a study of blood T cell repertoires in COVID-19. Profiled with immunoSEQ multiplex PCR; TCRdb holds only in-frame clones, not every one. The table has over 70,000 clones, 75% to 90% seen once. The specimen sequenced was peripheral blood. The receptors originated from an elderly woman with acute or convalescent COVID-19. Both conserved end residues are part of each CDR3. A D gene is named only where the DNA matches it firmly. Size values are once, few and many counts, or a class for expanded clones, and some rows have none.

CASSTRTGSLTQYF TGTGCCAGCAGCACTCGGACAGGTAGTCTGACCCAGTACTTC TRBJ2-5 TRBV9 TRBD1 few
CATSSNRGRSQEQYF TGTGCCACCAGCTCAAACAGGGGGCGTTCGCAAGAGCAGTACTTC TRBJ2-7 TRBV15 TRBD1 NA
CSASAGDGEKLFF TGCAGTGCTAGTGCAGGGGATGGCGAAAAACTGTTTTTT TRBJ1-4 TRBV20-1 NA NA
CASSRGQLLGTKNIQYF TGTGCCAGTAGTAGGGGACAGCTGTTGGGAACCAAAAACATTCAGTACTTC TRBJ2-4 TRBV19 TRBD1 once
CASKQGPNHYGYTF TGTGCCAGCAAACAGGGTCCTAATCACTATGGCTACACCTTC TRBJ1-2 TRBV27 NA NA
CASSLKPGLPGGETQYF TGTGCCAGCAGCTTAAAACCGGGACTCCCAGGGGGAGAGACCCAGTACTTC TRBJ2-5 TRBV7-3 NA NA
CASSFTNYNEQFF TGTGCCAGCAGTTTTACTAACTACAATGAGCAGTTCTTC TRBJ2-1 TRBV12-3/TRBV12-4 NA NA
CASSWHEKLFF TGTGCCAGCAGTTGGCATGAAAAACTGTTTTTT TRBJ1-4 TRBV6-6 NA NA
CASSTARYRGNEQYF TGCGCCAGTAGTACCGCAAGATACAGGGGAAACGAGCAGTACTTC TRBJ2-7 TRBV19 TRBD1 once
CASSSAGRTGNEQFF TGTGCCAGCAGTTCGGCCGGGAGAACTGGCAATGAGCAGTTCTTC TRBJ2-1 TRBV5-4 NA NA
CASSPGTGFNEQFF TGTGCCAGCAGTCCCGGGACAGGGTTCAATGAGCAGTTCTTC TRBJ2-1 TRBV6-5 TRBD1 NA
CASTLSPSPYNEQFF TGTGCCAGCACCCTTTCCCCGAGCCCCTACAATGAGCAGTTCTTC TRBJ2-1 TRBV7-7 NA once
CASSYGRQNEKLFF TGTGCCAGCAGTTATGGAAGACAGAATGAAAAACTGTTTTTT TRBJ1-4 TRBV6-5 NA NA
CASSSRGTGELFF TGTGCCAGCAGCTCCAGGGGCACCGGGGAGCTGTTTTTT TRBJ2-2 TRBV7-9 NA NA
CASSRTGAKQFF TGTGCCAGTAGTAGGACAGGGGCCAAGCAGTTCTTC TRBJ2-1 TRBV19 TRBD1 NA
CASSLGLAGEETQYF TGCGCCAGCAGCTTGGGACTAGCGGGAGAAGAGACCCAGTACTTC TRBJ2-5 TRBV5-1 TRBD2 NA
CASSPGVGGSYNEQFF TGTGCCAGCTCACCCGGTGTGGGGGGGTCCTACAATGAGCAGTTCTTC TRBJ2-1 TRBV18 TRBD2 NA
CASGLVQDTEAFF TGTGCTAGTGGTTTGGTACAGGACACAGAAGCTTTCTTT TRBJ1-1 TRBV12-5 NA NA
CASIRNQGAGGELFF TGTGCCAGCATTCGAAACCAGGGGGCCGGCGGGGAGCTGTTTTTT TRBJ2-2 TRBV6-5 TRBD1 once
CSASRTNSIGNTIYF TGCAGTGCTAGTAGGACAAATTCAATAGGAAACACCATATATTTT TRBJ1-3 TRBV20-1 NA NA
CASSTEGLATGELFF TGTGCCAGCAGCACAGAGGGACTAGCCACCGGGGAGCTGTTTTTT TRBJ2-2 TRBV7-2 TRBD2 NA
CASSPGLTGVLTGELFF TGTGCCAGCTCACCGGGTCTAACGGGAGTGCTCACCGGGGAGCTGTTTTTT TRBJ2-2 TRBV18 NA NA
CASSGLGYNEQFF TGTGCCAGCAGTGGACTAGGGTACAATGAGCAGTTCTTC TRBJ2-1 TRBV27 TRBD2 NA